Below, 28 T cell receptor beta chains from the same sample are listed, as sequenced in a study of neoadjuvant nivolumab and ipilimumab in lung cancer. The assay was immunoSEQ multiplex PCR, and TCRdb's table has in-frame clones only and misses some. The sample yields about 25,000 clones, 82% seen once. The sample was tumor tissue, taken after neoadjuvant nivolumab, alone or with ipilimumab, at or shortly before surgery. The receptors derive from an adult with non-small cell lung cancer.

V is TRBV30 and J is TRBJ1-2; perhaps TRBD1 as D (5 bases). Germline V CDR1 and CDR2: GTSNPN, SVGIG (reference sequence). There are 13 residues in the CDR3. V dropped 5 bases and J dropped 3 bases, with 13 bases sitting between them. The CDR3 sequence: CAWAVQGDYGYTF. CDR3 nucleotide sequence: TGTGCCTGGGCGGTCCAGGGCGACTATGGCTACACCTTC.

The chain couples TRBV5-1 to TRBJ2-7; a weak D match, TRBD1 (7 bases). Trimming pared 0 bases from V and 7 bases from J, leaving 17 bases between. CDR3 length equals 15 residues. Germline CDR1 SGHRS, CDR2 YFSETQ. The CDR3, as DNA: TGCGCCAGCAGCTTGGGTCCAGGGGGAGGCGAGGAGCAGTACTTC. Protein: CASSLGPGGGEEQYF.

J is TRBJ2-7 and V is TRBV29-1; D unresolved. The CDR3 loop spans 13 amino acids. The germline gives CDR1 SQVTM, CDR2 ANQGSEA. Trimming pared 7 bases from V and 5 bases from J, leaving 18 bases between. The CDR3, as DNA: TGCAGCGCAGAGTTGCAATTAACCAACGAGCAGTACTTC. This encodes CSAELQLTNEQYF.

The V gene is TRBV29-1, the J gene TRBJ2-5; no definite D call. This CDR3 region has 11 residues. The V gene's germline CDR1 is SQVTM and CDR2 ANQGSEA. Between the trimmed V and J ends, which lost 7 bases and 5 bases, there was a span of 11 bases. In DNA, the CDR3 is TGCAGCGCCTCAGATGCGGAGACCCAGTACTTC. Encoded protein: CSASDAETQYF.

The chain carries TRBV30 and TRBJ1-4; D call uncertain. Trimming removed 3 bases from V and 0 bases from J, with 11 bases in between. Germline lookup yields CDR1 GTSNPN and CDR2 SVGIG (reference sequence). The CDR3 contains 15 residues. The CDR3 region has the DNA TGTGCCTGGAGGTGGGGAGTTGCAACTAATGAAAAACTGTTTTTT. It yields the protein CAWRWGVATNEKLFF.

The V and J genes are TRBV5-1 and TRBJ1-3; D is undetermined. Trimming removed 4 bases at V and 0 bases at J, with 8 bases between. From germline, CDR1 is SGHRS and CDR2 YFSETQ. This CDR3 comprises 14 residues. CDR3 loop: CASSGGSSGNTIYF. CDR3 in DNA: TGCGCCAGCAGCGGCGGGAGCTCTGGAAACACCATATATTTT.

This clone was counted a few times. The chain is built from TRBV30 and TRBJ1-4; D uncertain. This CDR3 comprises 13 residues. Trimming shortened V by 0 bases and J by 4 bases, and 6 bases separated the two germline ends. Looked up from germline, CDR1 is GTSNPN and CDR2 is SVGIG (reference sequence). The CDR3 reads CAWSVQRNEKLFF. CDR3 sequence (DNA): TGTGCCTGGAGTGTCCAGCGTAATGAAAAACTGTTTTTT.

The V call is TRBV11-3, the J call TRBJ2-2; TRBD1 matches at 8 bases. Germline CDR1 is SGHNT and CDR2 is YENEEA. V shed 2 bases and J 6 bases; nucleotides not matched to a gene: 8. This CDR3 spans 16 amino acids. The CDR3: CASSLPGGGPAGELFF. The CDR3 nucleotides are TGTGCCAGCAGCTTACCAGGGGGCGGCCCGGCCGGGGAGCTGTTTTTT.

The chain recombines TRBV14 with TRBJ2-4; TRBD2 agrees at 9 bases. The CDR3 covers 16 residues. Germline V gene sequence: CDR1 SGHDN, CDR2 FVKESK. Trimming took 2 bases from V and 6 from J; bases not matched to a gene: 8. The CDR3 DNA is TGTGCCAGCAGCCAACGTAGCGGGAGCGGGGGAAACATTCAGTACTTC. Translating gives CASSQRSGSGGNIQYF.

The chain links TRBV6-1 to TRBJ1-5, with 10 bases that match TRBD1. Germline values: CDR1 MNHNS, CDR2 SASEGT. After removal of 4 bases from V and 1 base from J, the junction contained 7 bases not matched to a gene. There are 17 residues in the CDR3. CDR3 nucleotide sequence: TGTGCCAGCAGTGCCGGGACAGGGGTCTGGAGCAATCAGCCCCAGCATTTT. Protein product: CASSAGTGVWSNQPQHF.

The chain couples TRBV6-5 to TRBJ2-5; 7 bases map to TRBD2. Per the germline V gene, CDR1 is MNHEY and CDR2 is SVGAGI. Unmatched junction bases numbered 2, after V lost 4 bases and J lost 3 bases. This CDR3 spans 13 amino acids. In DNA, the CDR3 is TGTGCCAGCAGTTCCCTAGCGGAAGAGACCCAGTACTTC. As protein: CASSSLAEETQYF.

In its sample, this clone was seen once. The V and J genes are TRBV18 and TRBJ1-2, with a weak D call TRBD1 (5 bases). V lost 6 bases, J lost 2 bases, and 13 bases lay in between. The CDR3 runs to 14 residues. CDR1 and CDR2 (germline): KGHSH, LQKENI. CDR3 residues: CASSPVEGNYGYTF. The CDR3 DNA reads TGTGCCAGCTCTCCTGTGGAGGGGAACTATGGCTACACCTTC.

The gene calls are TRBV7-2 and TRBJ1-2, with 7 bases fitting TRBD1. The CDR3 runs 14 residues. V shed 4 bases, J shed 6 bases, and the junction held 8 bases outside the gene matches. The V gene's germline CDR1 is SGHTA and CDR2 FQGNSA. The CDR3 DNA follows: TGTGCCAGCAGCTCTAACCCCGGGACAGATGGCTACACCTTC. Its translation: CASSSNPGTDGYTF.

The J gene is TRBJ2-5, the V gene TRBV4-2; 7 bases are a match to TRBD2. The CDR3 has 16 residues. The V gene's germline CDR1 is LGHNA and CDR2 YNFKEQ. J was trimmed by 1 base and V by 1 base; bases with no gene match: 6. The CDR3 DNA reads TGTGCCAGCAGCCAAGGGCTAGCGGCCTTCCAAGAGACCCAGTACTTC. Translating it yields CASSQGLAAFQETQYF.

The chain recombines TRBV7-9 with TRBJ1-5, with TRBD1 as a possible D gene (5 bases). Trimming cost V 1 base and J 6 bases, with 7 bases left between them. This CDR3 comprises 13 residues. Germline assignment: CDR1 SEHNR and CDR2 FQNEAQ (reference sequence). CDR3 in amino acids: CASSLGGVQPQHF. CDR3 DNA sequence: TGTGCCAGCAGCTTAGGAGGGGTTCAGCCCCAGCATTTT.

This clone was seen a single time. The genes are TRBV14 and TRBJ1-1; 7 bases are shared with TRBD1. Trimming cost V 3 bases and J 7 bases; bases outside gene matches: 2. This CDR3 has 12 residues. The germline gives CDR1 SGHDN, CDR2 FVKESK. Here the CDR3 reads CASSQGTVEAFF. CDR3 bases: TGTGCCAGCAGCCAGGGGACAGTTGAAGCTTTCTTT.

J is TRBJ2-3 and V is TRBV5-1; TRBD1 aligns across 7 bases. The ends lost 2 bases at V and 4 bases at J; junction bases unmatched: 1. This CDR3 is built from 13 residues. Germline loops: CDR1 SGHRS, CDR2 YFSETQ. DNA of the CDR3: TGCGCCAGCAGCTTCGGGACAGCAGATACGCAGTATTTT. Translated, it gives CASSFGTADTQYF.

The chain joins TRBV5-6 to TRBJ2-1; 7 nucleotides line up with TRBD2. The germline V gene has CDR1 SGHDT and CDR2 YYEEEE. V was clipped by 1 base and J by 5 bases; unmatched bases: 3. There are 14 residues in the CDR3. The CDR3 sequence is CASSLWGGDNEQFF. The CDR3 nucleotides are TGTGCCAGCAGCTTGTGGGGGGGAGACAATGAGCAGTTCTTC.

This clone was observed once. V and J are TRBV7-6 and TRBJ2-1, with 7 bases aligning to TRBD1. J gave up 4 bases and V 1 base, and 7 bases lay outside the gene matches. The CDR3 runs 16 residues. Germline V gene lookup returns CDR1 SGHVS and CDR2 FNYEAQ. The CDR3 reads CASSLGPGQAYNEQFF. In DNA, the CDR3 is TGTGCCAGCAGCTTAGGGCCAGGACAGGCTTACAATGAGCAGTTCTTC.

This sequence joins TRBV28 and TRBJ1-4, with D possibly matching TRBD1 (5 bases). Per germline, CDR1 MDHEN and CDR2 SYDVKM. The CDR3 loop spans 15 amino acids. Trimming removed 6 bases from V and 4 bases from J, with 15 bases in between. CDR3 sequence reads: CASRTWTRDNEKLFF. The CDR3 nucleotides are TGTGCCAGCAGGACCTGGACAAGGGATAATGAAAAACTGTTTTTT.

The chain uses TRBV29-1 and TRBJ1-2; D unresolved. Germline CDR1 reads SQVTM; CDR2 reads ANQGSEA. The CDR3 is made up of 16 amino acids. Trimming cost V 0 bases and J 2 bases, with 16 bases left between them. CDR3 residues: CSVEERTGLTNYGYTF. CDR3 nucleotides: TGCAGCGTTGAAGAGAGGACTGGCTTGACGAACTATGGCTACACCTTC.

The chain carries TRBV5-1 and TRBJ1-4, with D tentatively TRBD1 (6 bases). Germline V gives CDR1 SGHRS, CDR2 YFSETQ. CDR3 length: 15 amino acids. V lost 1 base and J 7 bases, leaving 14 bases between the germline ends. This CDR3 is CASSLTGGRGEKLFF. Here the CDR3 DNA reads TGCGCCAGCAGCTTGACGGGGGGCCGGGGTGAAAAACTGTTTTTT. Full variable domain (remainder filled in from reference TRBV5-1 and TRBJ1-4): KAGVTQTPRYLIKTRGQQVTLSCSPISGHRSVSWYQQTPGQGLQFLFEYFSETQRNKGNFPGRFSGRQFSNSRSEMNVSTLELGDSALYLCASSLTGGRGEKLFFGSGTQLSVL.

Notes on this clone: Being one base from a much bigger clone, this may be a read error. This chain joins TRBV7-6 and TRBJ2-7; D gene ambiguous. V lost 1 base and J 5 bases, leaving 6 bases between the germline ends. CDR1 and CDR2 from the germline V gene are SGHVS and FNYEAQ. There are 12 residues in the CDR3. CDR3 sequence (DNA): TGTGCCAGCAGCTTAGGGACCGACGAGCAGTACTTC. It translates to CASSLGTDEQYF.

This chain links TRBV7-9 with TRBJ2-2; 10 positions agree with TRBD1. The V gene's germline CDR1 is SEHNR and CDR2 FQNEAQ (reference sequence). This CDR3 spans 16 amino acids. V lost 5 bases and J lost 2; bases outside the gene matches: 5. CDR3 protein: CASSMTGGINTGELFF. The CDR3, as DNA: TGTGCCAGCAGCATGACAGGGGGCATAAACACCGGGGAGCTGTTTTTT. The variable domain in full, completed from reference TRBV7-9 and TRBJ2-2, reads DTGVSQNPRHKITKRGQNVTFRCDPISEHNRLYWYRQTLGQGPEFLTYFQNEAQLEKSRLLSDRFSAERPKGSFSTLEIQRTEQGDSAMYLCASSMTGGINTGELFFGEGSRLTVL.

This chain joins TRBV29-1 and TRBJ1-1; 7 positions match TRBD1. Per the germline V gene, CDR1 is SQVTM and CDR2 is ANQGSEA. The V gene end was trimmed by 0 bases and the J gene end by 3 bases; junction bases not matched to a gene: 7. The CDR3 sequence is 15 residues long. CDR3 protein: CSVEEAGQVYTEAFF. The CDR3, as DNA: TGCAGCGTTGAAGAGGCCGGACAGGTCTACACTGAAGCTTTCTTT.

The J gene is TRBJ2-1, the V gene TRBV5-4; TRBD2 matches 11 bases. The V and J ends lost 3 bases and 8 bases, in that order; junction bases with no gene match: 7. The germline gives CDR1 SGHNT, CDR2 YYREEE (reference sequence). The CDR3 length is 15 residues. DNA of the CDR3: TGTGCCAGCAGCTCCCCACTAGCGGGAGTCTATGAGCAGTTCTTC. It specifies CASSSPLAGVYEQFF.

V and J are TRBV6-6 and TRBJ2-3; D gene unclear. V shed 8 bases and J shed 7 bases, with 10 bases lying between them. Germline CDR1 MNHNY, CDR2 SVGAGI (reference sequence). This CDR3 is built from 11 residues. CDR3 protein: CASEGPNTQYF. The CDR3 DNA sequence: TGTGCCAGCGAAGGCCCTAATACGCAGTATTTT.

The chain uses TRBV30 and TRBJ1-4; TRBD1 matches at 12 bases. Germline CDR1 GTSNPN, CDR2 SVGIG (reference sequence). V lost 5 bases to trimming and J lost 8 bases; unmatched junction nucleotides: 3. The CDR3 totals 13 residues. The CDR3 loop is CAWGTGGNEKLFF. The CDR3 coding sequence is TGTGCCTGGGGGACAGGGGGCAACGAAAAACTGTTTTTT.